This passage covers 16 T cell receptor beta chains from one sample sequenced in a study of shared clonotypes between healthy human individuals. The method was immunoSEQ multiplex PCR; TCRdb's version includes in-frame clones alone and lacks a portion of them. This sample has roughly 2.1 million clones, with more than 85% found just once. In the naive CD8 group, cells lacked CD45RO and were positively selected for CCR7, so terminally differentiated effector memory CD45RA+ cells were left out. Sample: naive CD8+ T cells from PBMCs. The receptors shown here come from a man between 18 and 29 years old in good health. Some clones in this sample may be carry-over from other donors' samples.

Here the CDR3 reads CASSSSHRGTFNQPQHF. CDR3 nucleotides: TGTGCCAGCAGCTCAAGCCACAGGGGCACCTTCAATCAGCCCCAGCATTTT. The chain joins TRBV7-2 to TRBJ1-5, with 7 bases lining up with TRBD1. J lost 3 bases, V lost 4 bases, and 12 bases had no gene match. The CDR3 covers 17 residues. The germline V gene has CDR1 SGHTA and CDR2 FQGNSA.

The rearrangement links TRBV28 to TRBJ2-5; 9 nucleotides match TRBD1. V lost 6 bases to trimming and J lost 1 base; unmatched junction nucleotides: 0. CDR3 length: 13 amino acids. The germline V gene encodes CDR1 MDHEN and CDR2 SYDVKM. The CDR3 sequence is CASRGQGQETQYF. The DNA for the CDR3 is TGTGCCAGCAGGGGACAGGGCCAAGAGACCCAGTACTTC.

The CDR3 sequence is CAISELAGSSYNEQFF. CDR3 DNA sequence: TGTGCCATCAGTGAATTAGCGGGAAGCTCCTACAATGAGCAGTTCTTC. V and J are TRBV10-3 and TRBJ2-1; 8 bases fit TRBD2. Trimming took 3 bases from V and 0 from J; bases not matched to a gene: 4. Per the germline V gene, CDR1 is ENHRY and CDR2 is SYGVKD. The CDR3 covers 16 residues.

This clone has more than one count but fewer than ten. The same CDR3 is also encoded by other DNA sequences in this sample. The chain links TRBV6-5 to TRBJ1-2; TRBD1 might be the D (6 bases). With 6 bases removed from V and 2 bases from J, the gap between germline ends came to 10 bases. The CDR3 consists of 13 residues. Germline CDR1 and CDR2: MNHEY and SVGAGI. In DNA, the CDR3 is TGTGCCAGCAGGCAAACAGGGAACTATGGCTACACCTTC. This encodes CASRQTGNYGYTF.

V usage is TRBV28 and J usage is TRBJ1-5, with D uncertain. Germline V gives CDR1 MDHEN, CDR2 SYDVKM. This CDR3 has 20 amino acids. Trimming took 1 base from V and 1 from J, leaving 23 bases between them. CDR3 sequence: CASSLSSLRVILYSNQPQHF. CDR3 DNA: TGTGCCAGCAGTTTATCGTCCCTGAGGGTTATATTGTACAGCAATCAGCCCCAGCATTTT.

V is TRBV7-9 and J is TRBJ2-5; tentative D call: TRBD2 (6 bases). The CDR3 covers 17 residues. The germline V gene encodes CDR1 SEHNR and CDR2 FQNEAQ (reference sequence). Trimming pared 5 bases from V and 3 bases from J, leaving 22 bases between. The CDR3 DNA follows: TGTGCCAGCAGCAAGGGGTGGTTAATAGCGGAGGAAGAGACCCAGTACTTC. Its translation: CASSKGWLIAEEETQYF.

As for this clone: The sample contains more than one DNA sequence encoding this CDR3. The rearrangement uses TRBV19 and TRBJ1-5, with 7 bases identical to TRBD1. Germline V gene sequence: CDR1 LNHDA, CDR2 SQIVND (reference sequence). This CDR3 is built from 14 residues. Trimming cost V 3 bases and J 4 bases; bases outside gene matches: 3. The CDR3 DNA sequence: TGTGCCAGTAGTATTAGGGACAGTAATCAGCCCCAGCATTTT. Amino acids: CASSIRDSNQPQHF.

This clone has a single count. This chain links TRBV2 with TRBJ2-5; D gene uncertain. Germline V CDR1 and CDR2: SNHLY, FYNNEI. V was shortened by 1 base and J by 1 base, with 10 bases between the two germline ends. This CDR3 contains 15 residues. CDR3 in amino acids: CASSEDLGTQETQYF. In nucleotides, the CDR3 is TGTGCCAGCAGTGAAGATCTGGGAACCCAAGAGACCCAGTACTTC.

The gene calls are TRBV15 and TRBJ2-3, with 10 nucleotides matching TRBD2. The germline V gene has CDR1 LNHNV and CDR2 YYDKDF (reference sequence). Unmatched junction bases numbered 2, after V lost 3 bases and J lost 2 bases. The CDR3 consists of 15 residues. The CDR3 sequence: CATSRGLAITDTQYF. The CDR3 nucleotides read TGTGCCACCAGCAGGGGACTAGCGATCACAGATACGCAGTATTTT.

The rearrangement links TRBV27 to TRBJ2-3; D call uncertain. In germline, CDR1 is MNHEY, CDR2 SMNVEV (reference sequence). The CDR3 length is 15 residues. The V end lost 3 bases, the J end lost 2 bases, and 12 bases lay between the germline ends. For the CDR3, the DNA is TGTGCCAGCAGTTTGGGTGCGGCATTCACAGATACGCAGTATTTT. Its translation is CASSLGAAFTDTQYF.

In regard to this clone: Other DNA sequences of this sample code for an identical CDR3. The J gene is TRBJ2-7, the V gene TRBV27; 9 bases are shared with TRBD2. The CDR3 covers 13 residues. The V gene's germline CDR1 is MNHEY and CDR2 SMNVEV (reference sequence). Germline trimming cut 1 base from V and 6 bases from J; bases unmatched to any gene: 1. CDR3 region: CASSLLAGVEQYF. CDR3 DNA: TGTGCCAGCAGTTTATTAGCGGGGGTCGAGCAGTACTTC.

The chain uses TRBV15 and TRBJ2-3, with TRBD2 matching over 7 bases. The CDR3 sequence is 17 residues long. V lost 0 bases to trimming and J lost 2 bases; unmatched junction nucleotides: 8. Germline V lookup: CDR1 LNHNV, CDR2 YYDKDF (reference sequence). In nucleotides, the CDR3 is TGTGCCACCAGCAGAGATCGAGCTAGCGGAAACACAGATACGCAGTATTTT. This sequence encodes CATSRDRASGNTDTQYF.

V usage is TRBV9 and J usage is TRBJ2-4; D is ambiguous. CDR3 length: 15 residues. The V gene's germline CDR1 is SGDLS and CDR2 YYNGEE. Trimming stripped 4 bases from V and 3 bases from J, with 14 bases between. CDR3 in amino acids: CASSSNTLSKNIQYF. Written as DNA, the CDR3 is TGTGCCAGCAGCTCAAACACCCTAAGCAAAAACATTCAGTACTTC.

This chain links TRBV9 with TRBJ1-3; 7 bases match TRBD1. J lost 1 base, V lost 3 bases, and 7 bases had no gene match. This CDR3 contains 16 residues. Germline V CDR1 and CDR2: SGDLS, YYNGEE. The CDR3 DNA is TGTGCCAGCAGCGATGGGACAGTAACTTCTGGAAACACCATATATTTT. Its protein product is CASSDGTVTSGNTIYF.

This clone has only one observation. The chain combines TRBV7-8 with TRBJ1-5, with TRBD1 identical over 9 bases. Trimming cost V 1 base and J 6 bases; bases outside gene matches: 4. Germline CDR1 SGHVS, CDR2 FQNEAQ. This CDR3 has 15 amino acids. The chain's CDR3 is CASSLDRGLGQPQHF. In nucleotides, the CDR3 is TGTGCCAGCAGCTTAGACAGGGGGCTGGGTCAGCCCCAGCATTTT.

The chain employs TRBV5-6 and TRBJ1-2; maybe TRBD1 (5 bases). V was clipped by 4 bases and J by 1 base, with 8 bases between them. This CDR3 has 13 amino acids. Germline-derived CDR1 and CDR2 are SGHDT and YYEEEE. The CDR3 DNA follows: TGTGCCAGCAGCCCCGACAGTAACTATGGCTACACCTTC. Amino acids: CASSPDSNYGYTF.